The 19 T cell receptor beta chains below come from one sample, sequenced in a study of T cell repertoires in cytomegalovirus infection (dated by TCRdb to about 2019). Antigens for these TCRs are unknown. TCRdb shows the sequencer as Illumina HiSeq 1500. The raw public data were reprocessed by TCRdb itself: fastp quality trimming at Q25, MiXCR clonotype calling, in-frame beta chains only. Here each entry gathers all rows of one CDR3 protein and keeps the most common genes and DNA. In all, the sample holds some 920,000 distinct CDR3 sequences, and around 29% of those were seen once. Around 15% of the sample rests with the top ten. Explained via the paper, the treatment or condition label denotes: in vitro stimulation with specific CMV peptide epitopes to enrich CMV-specific T cells. The specimen was cultured CD8+ T cells from PBMCs, collected from culture after CMV antigen stimulation. These receptors were collected from a human donor in good health (CMV status not recorded). Some clones in this sample may be carry-over from other donors' samples.

This rearrangement joins TRBV28 to TRBJ2-1, with 7 bases that match TRBD1. CDR3 size: 17 residues. The V gene's germline CDR1 is MDHEN and CDR2 SYDVKM. Germline trimming cut 5 bases from V and 2 bases from J; bases unmatched to any gene: 12. The DNA for the CDR3 is TGTGCCAGCAGTCAACGGGACAGAGCATCTCCCTACAATGAGCAGTTCTTC. It specifies CASSQRDRASPYNEQFF. Full variable domain (missing parts from reference TRBV28 and TRBJ2-1): DVKVTQSSRYLVKRTGEKVFLECVQDMDHENMFWYRQDPGLGLRLIYFSYDVKMKEKGDIPEGYSVSREKKERFSLILESASTNQTSMYLCASSQRDRASPYNEQFFGPGTRLTVL.

This clonotype occurred a few times. V usage is TRBV7-6 and J usage is TRBJ1-2, with D possibly matching TRBD1 (6 bases). V gave up 5 bases and J gave up 1 base, with 17 bases separating them. This CDR3 region has 16 residues. Per germline, CDR1 SGHVS and CDR2 FNYEAQ. The CDR3 reads CASSMGGLPVNYGYTF. In DNA, the CDR3 is TGTGCCAGCAGCATGGGGGGCCTTCCAGTTAACTATGGCTACACCTTC.

The chain combines TRBV4-1 with TRBJ2-7; D is possibly TRBD1 (5 bases). Looked up from germline, CDR1 is MGHRA and CDR2 is YSYEKL. The CDR3 extends over 14 amino acids. The CDR3 region has the DNA TGTGCCAGCAGCCCCCCGACAGCGTCCTACGAGCAGTACGTC. It is translated as CASSPPTASYEQYV.

The rearrangement links TRBV5-6 to TRBJ1-2; the D is unclear. Germline V gives CDR1 SGHDT, CDR2 YYEEEE. V lost 2 bases, J lost 1 base, and 9 bases lay in between. This CDR3 contains 14 residues. The CDR3 sequence is CASSFDGYNYGYTF. In nucleotides, the CDR3 is TGTGCCAGCAGCTTTGACGGTTATAACTATGGCTACACCTTC.

The chain couples TRBV2 to TRBJ2-7; D tentatively reads TRBD1 or TRBD2 (5 bases each). Germline lookup yields CDR1 SNHLY and CDR2 FYNNEI. CDR3 length: 18 residues. Trimming shortened V by 7 bases and J by 5 bases, and 30 bases separated the two germline ends. The CDR3 region has the DNA TGTGCCAGCACCCTGGAATGGGACCCAGGTCTTGGGCCCAACGAGCAGTACGTC. This gives the protein CASTLEWDPGLGPNEQYV.

CDR3 sequence reads: CSAKLRDSNQPQHF. CDR3 sequence (DNA): TGCAGTGCTAAACTCCGGGACAGCAATCAGCCCCAGCATTTT. The chain is built from TRBV20-1 and TRBJ1-5; perhaps TRBD1 as D (5 bases). CDR3 length: 14 residues. With 4 bases removed from V and 1 base from J, the gap between germline ends came to 11 bases. The germline gives CDR1 DFQATT, CDR2 SNEGSKA (reference sequence).

This CDR3 is CATSDWDRGRQETQYF. In DNA form, the CDR3 reads TGTGCCACCAGTGATTGGGACAGGGGGCGCCAAGAGACCCAGTACTTC. The chain carries TRBV24-1 and TRBJ2-5; 12 bases fit TRBD1. Losses at the gene ends were 2 bases for V and 1 base for J; bases not matched to a gene: 1. Germline V gene data show CDR1 as KGHDR and CDR2 as SFDVKD. The CDR3 spans 16 residues.

This clonotype was observed a handful of times. A much larger clone lies one base from this, so it may be a read error. The chain combines TRBV27 with TRBJ1-1, with D hard to call. With 2 bases removed from V and 0 bases from J, the gap between germline ends came to 7 bases. CDR3 length equals 14 residues. CDR1 and CDR2 (germline): MNHEY, SMNVEV (reference sequence). In nucleotides, the CDR3 is TGTGCCAGCAGTTTAATGGGGATGAACACTGAAGCTTTCTTT. This translates into CASSLMGMNTEAFF.

This rearrangement joins TRBV7-8 to TRBJ2-7; possible D gene TRBD1, 6 bases. Between the trimmed V and J ends, which lost 0 bases and 6 bases, there was a span of 18 bases. The CDR3 consists of 16 residues. Germline lookup yields CDR1 SGHVS and CDR2 FQNEAQ. The CDR3 DNA is TGTGCCAGCAGCTTAGCATATCTTACAGGGTATGGCGAGCAGTACGTC. Protein sequence: CASSLAYLTGYGEQYV.

The V and J genes are TRBV19 and TRBJ2-7; 9 bases agree with TRBD1. The CDR3 has 15 residues. The germline V gene has CDR1 LNHDA and CDR2 SQIVND (reference sequence). J lost 2 bases, V lost 5 bases, and 7 bases had no gene match. In DNA, the CDR3 is TGTGCCAGTAGTCTAGGGACAGGGACGCCCTACGAGCAGTACTTC. Translating it yields CASSLGTGTPYEQYF.

The sample holds many counts of this clonotype. V and J are TRBV12-3 or TRBV12-4 and TRBJ2-5, with 11 bases aligning to TRBD1. Trimming removed 4 bases from V and 7 bases from J; junction bases left unmatched: 11. The CDR3 is made up of 16 amino acids. The CDR3 is CASSSLTTGTGGTQYF. CDR3 in DNA: TGTGCCAGCAGTTCGCTCACTACCGGGACAGGGGGGACCCAGTACTTC.

This clonotype has a handful of counts. The gene calls are TRBV27 and TRBJ2-3; 7 bases match TRBD2. In germline, CDR1 is MNHEY, CDR2 SMNVEV (reference sequence). The CDR3 is 18 amino acids. J was trimmed by 3 bases and V by 2 bases; bases with no gene match: 14. CDR3 sequence reads: CASSLRPGRGLWTDTQYF. Written as DNA, the CDR3 is TGTGCCAGCAGTTTACGGCCAGGGAGGGGTTTGTGGACAGATACGCAGTATTTT.

The chain combines TRBV6-5 with TRBJ1-6; no reliable D call. Germline V gene data show CDR1 as MNHEY and CDR2 as SVGAGI. V lost 6 bases and J lost 7, with 10 bases in between. The CDR3 contains 13 residues. For the CDR3, the DNA is TGTGCCAGCAGGGAACGGGAAAATTCACCCCTCCACTTT. Amino acids: CASRERENSPLHF.

The sample holds many counts of this clonotype. This chain uses TRBV7-6 with TRBJ2-2, with 9 bases matching TRBD1. The CDR3 totals 14 residues. V trimming: 5 bases; J trimming: 6 bases; junction bases outside the gene matches: 4. Germline V gene sequence: CDR1 SGHVS, CDR2 FNYEAQ. In DNA form, the CDR3 reads TGTGCCAGCAGCAGGACAGGGGATGCCGGGGAGCTGTTTTTT. This sequence encodes CASSRTGDAGELFF. Full variable domain (remainder filled in from reference TRBV7-6 and TRBJ2-2): GAGVSQSPRYKVTKRGQDVALRCDPISGHVSLYWYRQALGQGPEFLTYFNYEAQQDKSGLPNDRFSAERPEGSISTLTIQRTEQRDSAMYRCASSRTGDAGELFFGEGSRLTVL.

As concerns this clonotype: Just one base apart from a much larger clone, this may be a read error. The J gene is TRBJ2-1, the V gene TRBV27; D gene ambiguous. CDR3 length: 13 amino acids. V was shortened by 3 bases and J by 5 bases, with 8 bases between the two germline ends. CDR1 and CDR2 (germline): MNHEY, SMNVEV (reference sequence). CDR3 nucleotides: TGTGCCAGCAGTTTTGATTCAGACAATGAGCAGTTCTTC. It encodes CASSFDSDNEQFF.

As concerns this clonotype: Possible read error: a much larger clone is one base away. The gene calls are TRBV27 and TRBJ1-1; tentatively, D is TRBD1 (6 bases). The CDR3 extends over 12 amino acids. Trimming pared 6 bases from V and 7 bases from J, leaving 12 bases between. Germline V lookup: CDR1 MNHEY, CDR2 SMNVEV (reference sequence). The CDR3, as DNA: TGTGCCAGCAGCCCCAACAGGGTTGAAGCTTTCTTT. This codes for CASSPNRVEAFF.

This sequence joins TRBV7-6 and TRBJ1-4, with D possibly matching TRBD1 (5 bases). V lost 4 bases, J lost 7 bases, and 16 bases lay in between. From germline, CDR1 is SGHVS and CDR2 FNYEAQ. This CDR3 has 15 residues. The CDR3 DNA reads TGTGCCAGCAGCTCAGTGTCCAGGGTTGGTGAAAAACTGTTTTTT. As protein: CASSSVSRVGEKLFF.

This CDR3 is CASTAWEGNEKLFF. CDR3 DNA: TGTGCCAGCACTGCATGGGAGGGTAATGAAAAACTGTTTTTT. The rearrangement joins TRBV7-9 to TRBJ1-4, with D unresolved. V dropped 7 bases and J dropped 4 bases, with 13 bases sitting between them. The germline CDR1 and CDR2 sequences are SEHNR and FQNEAQ (reference sequence). The CDR3 spans 14 residues.

A few counts support this clonotype. The J gene is TRBJ2-1, the V gene TRBV19; TRBD1 agrees at 8 bases. The V gene end was trimmed by 9 bases and the J gene end by 2 bases; junction bases not matched to a gene: 9. The germline CDR1 and CDR2 sequences are LNHDA and SQIVND (reference sequence). The CDR3 totals 15 residues. CDR3 coding DNA: TGTGCCAGCGAGACAGGGGAAAAGCCCTACAATGAGCAGTTCTTC. It yields the protein CASETGEKPYNEQFF.